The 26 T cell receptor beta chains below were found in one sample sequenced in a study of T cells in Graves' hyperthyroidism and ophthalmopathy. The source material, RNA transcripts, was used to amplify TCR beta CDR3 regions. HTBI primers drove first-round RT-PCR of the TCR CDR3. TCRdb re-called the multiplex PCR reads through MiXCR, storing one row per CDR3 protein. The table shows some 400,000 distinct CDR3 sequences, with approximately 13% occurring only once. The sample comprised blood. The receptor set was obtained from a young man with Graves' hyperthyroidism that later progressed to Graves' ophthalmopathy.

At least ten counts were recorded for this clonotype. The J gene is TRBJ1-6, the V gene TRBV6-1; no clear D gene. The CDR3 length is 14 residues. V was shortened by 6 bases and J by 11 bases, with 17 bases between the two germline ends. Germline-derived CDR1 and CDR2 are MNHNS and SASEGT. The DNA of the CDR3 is TGTGCCAGCAGACTCGGACGGCTGGGTCCACCCCTCCACTTT. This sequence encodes CASRLGRLGPPLHF.

The CDR3 reads CSVELGQGAGTGELFF. The CDR3 coding sequence is TGCAGCGTTGAATTAGGACAGGGGGCCGGCACCGGGGAGCTGTTTTTT. V usage is TRBV29-1 and J usage is TRBJ2-2; 11 bases align to TRBD1. Germline V gene lookup returns CDR1 SQVTM and CDR2 ANQGSEA. This CDR3 comprises 16 residues. With V trimmed by 2 bases and J by 4 bases, 6 bases remained unmatched.

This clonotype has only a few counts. CDR3 coding DNA: TGTGCCAGCAGCCGCGGGGGCTCAGAGACCCAGTACTTC. This translates into CASSRGGSETQYF. This chain connects TRBV7-3 to TRBJ2-5, with D possibly matching TRBD2 (7 bases). CDR3 length equals 13 residues. V was cut by 5 bases and J by 4 bases, with 11 bases left in between. Germline CDR1 and CDR2: SGHTA and FQGTGA.

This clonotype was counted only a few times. DNA of the CDR3: TGTGCCAGCAGACTTACAGGGGGCTATGGCTACACCTTC. It codes for CASRLTGGYGYTF. V usage is TRBV6-1 and J usage is TRBJ1-2; 8 bases map to TRBD1. The CDR3 totals 13 residues. V lost 6 bases, J lost 4 bases, and 4 bases stayed unmatched. In germline, CDR1 is MNHNS, CDR2 SASEGT.

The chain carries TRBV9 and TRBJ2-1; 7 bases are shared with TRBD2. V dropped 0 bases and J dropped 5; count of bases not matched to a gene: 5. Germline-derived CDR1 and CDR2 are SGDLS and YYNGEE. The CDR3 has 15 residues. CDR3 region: CASSVVSGDHNEQFF. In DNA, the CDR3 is TGTGCCAGCAGCGTAGTCAGCGGGGACCACAATGAGCAGTTCTTC.

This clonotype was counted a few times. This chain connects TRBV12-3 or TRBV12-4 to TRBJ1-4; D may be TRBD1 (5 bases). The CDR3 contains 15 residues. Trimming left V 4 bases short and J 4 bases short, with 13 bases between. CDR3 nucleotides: TGTGCCAGCAGTTCGTGGGGCAGACTTAATGAAAAACTGTTTTTT. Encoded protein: CASSSWGRLNEKLFF.

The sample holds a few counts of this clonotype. CDR3 in DNA: TGTGCTAGTGGTACTAGCGGGGGGGCCTATCGCGAGCAGTACTTC. This gives the protein CASGTSGGAYREQYF. This chain uses TRBV12-5 with TRBJ2-7; 13 bases are shared with TRBD2. The germline gives CDR1 LGHNT, CDR2 FRNRAP. With V trimmed by 5 bases and J by 6 bases, 7 bases remained unmatched. CDR3 size: 15 residues.

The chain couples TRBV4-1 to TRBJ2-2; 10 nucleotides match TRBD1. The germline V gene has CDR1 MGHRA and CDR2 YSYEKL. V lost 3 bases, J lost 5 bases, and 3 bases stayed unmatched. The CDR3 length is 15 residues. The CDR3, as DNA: TGCGCCAGCAGCCAGACAGGGGGCCGTACCGGGGAGCTGTTTTTT. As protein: CASSQTGGRTGELFF.

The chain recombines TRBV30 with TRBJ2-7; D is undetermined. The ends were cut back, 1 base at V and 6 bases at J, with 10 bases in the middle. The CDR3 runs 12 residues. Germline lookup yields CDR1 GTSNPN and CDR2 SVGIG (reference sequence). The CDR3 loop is CAWSADSGEQYF. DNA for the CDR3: TGTGCCTGGAGTGCAGATTCAGGCGAGCAGTACTTC. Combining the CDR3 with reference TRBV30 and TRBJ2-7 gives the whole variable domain SQTIHQWPATLVQPVGSPLSLECTVEGTSNPNLYWYRQAAGRGLQLLFYSVGIGQISSEVPQNLSASRPQDRQFILSSKKLLLSDSGFYLCAWSADSGEQYFGPGTRLTVT.

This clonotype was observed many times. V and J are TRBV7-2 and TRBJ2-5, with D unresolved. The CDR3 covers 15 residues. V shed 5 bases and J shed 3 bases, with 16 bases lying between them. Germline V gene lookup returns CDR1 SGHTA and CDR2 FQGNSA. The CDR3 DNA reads TGTGCCAGCAGCGTAAACGGACGGTTTAAAGAGACCCAGTACTTC. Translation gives CASSVNGRFKETQYF.

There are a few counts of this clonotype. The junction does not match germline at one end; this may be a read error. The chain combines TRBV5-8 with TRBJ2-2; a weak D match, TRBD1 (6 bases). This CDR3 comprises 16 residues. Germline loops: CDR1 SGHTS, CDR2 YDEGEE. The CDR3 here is CASRFVKDSLVGELFF. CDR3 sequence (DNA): TGTGCCAGCCGCTTCGTGAAGGACAGCTTAGTCGGGGAGCTGTTTTTT.

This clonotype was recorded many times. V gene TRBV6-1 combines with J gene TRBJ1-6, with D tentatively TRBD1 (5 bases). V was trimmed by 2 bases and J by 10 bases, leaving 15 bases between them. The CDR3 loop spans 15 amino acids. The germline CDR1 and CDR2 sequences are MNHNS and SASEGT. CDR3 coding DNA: TGTGCCAGCAGTGAACGGAGCAGGGACTGGTCACCCCTCCACTTT. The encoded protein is CASSERSRDWSPLHF.

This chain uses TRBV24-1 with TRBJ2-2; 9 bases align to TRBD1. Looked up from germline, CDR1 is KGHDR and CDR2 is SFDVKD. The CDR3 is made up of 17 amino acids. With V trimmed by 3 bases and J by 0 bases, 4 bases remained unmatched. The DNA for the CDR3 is TGTGCCACCAGTGATCGGGACAGGGTCCCGAACACCGGGGAGCTGTTTTTT. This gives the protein CATSDRDRVPNTGELFF.

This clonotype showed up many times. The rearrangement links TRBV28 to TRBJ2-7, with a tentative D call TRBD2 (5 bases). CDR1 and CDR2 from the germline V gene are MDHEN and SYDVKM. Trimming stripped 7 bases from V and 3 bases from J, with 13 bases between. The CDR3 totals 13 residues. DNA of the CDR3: TGTGCCAGCACGGCGGGCCCGCTCTACGAGCAGTACTTC. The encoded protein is CASTAGPLYEQYF.

CDR3 sequence: CASSPPGTAYNEQFF. The CDR3 bases are TGTGCCAGCAGCCCCCCCGGGACAGCCTACAATGAGCAGTTCTTC. The rearrangement uses TRBV9 and TRBJ2-1; the match to TRBD1 covers 7 bases. This CDR3 is 15 amino acids long. Germline loops: CDR1 SGDLS, CDR2 YYNGEE. The trim removed 4 bases at V and 2 bases at J, leaving 6 bases unmatched.

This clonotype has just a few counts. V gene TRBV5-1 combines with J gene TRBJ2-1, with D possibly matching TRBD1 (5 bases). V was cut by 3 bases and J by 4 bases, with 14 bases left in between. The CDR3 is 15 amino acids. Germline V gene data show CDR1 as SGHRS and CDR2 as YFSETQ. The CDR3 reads CASSSHWTRYNEQFF. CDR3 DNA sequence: TGCGCCAGCAGCTCTCACTGGACAAGATACAATGAGCAGTTCTTC. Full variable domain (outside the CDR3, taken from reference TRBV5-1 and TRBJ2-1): KAGVTQTPRYLIKTRGQQVTLSCSPISGHRSVSWYQQTPGQGLQFLFEYFSETQRNKGNFPGRFSGRQFSNSRSEMNVSTLELGDSALYLCASSSHWTRYNEQFFGPGTRLTVL.

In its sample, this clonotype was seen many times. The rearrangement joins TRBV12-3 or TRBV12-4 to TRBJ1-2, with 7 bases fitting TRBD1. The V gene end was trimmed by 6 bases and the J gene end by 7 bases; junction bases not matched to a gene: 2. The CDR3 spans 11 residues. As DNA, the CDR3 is TGTGCCAGCAGCTCAGGGGGTGGCTACACCTTC. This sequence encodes CASSSGGGYTF.

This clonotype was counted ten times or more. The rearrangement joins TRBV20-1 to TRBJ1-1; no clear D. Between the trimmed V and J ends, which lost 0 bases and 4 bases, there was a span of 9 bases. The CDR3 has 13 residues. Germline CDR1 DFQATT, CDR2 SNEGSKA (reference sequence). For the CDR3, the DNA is TGCAGTGCTAGAGATGGTGGGAGCACTGAAGCTTTCTTT. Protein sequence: CSARDGGSTEAFF.

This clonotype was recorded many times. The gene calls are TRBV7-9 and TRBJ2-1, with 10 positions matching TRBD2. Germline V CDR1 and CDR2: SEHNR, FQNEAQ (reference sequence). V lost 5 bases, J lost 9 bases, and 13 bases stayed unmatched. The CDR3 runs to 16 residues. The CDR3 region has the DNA TGTGCCAGCAGCCTAGGGTCAGCGGGGGGGCCGGGTGAGCAGTTCTTC. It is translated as CASSLGSAGGPGEQFF.

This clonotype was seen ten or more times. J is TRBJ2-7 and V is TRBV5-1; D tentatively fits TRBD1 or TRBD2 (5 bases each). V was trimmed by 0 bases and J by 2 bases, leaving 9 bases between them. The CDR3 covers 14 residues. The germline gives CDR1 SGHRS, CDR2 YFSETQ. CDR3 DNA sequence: TGCGCCAGCAGCTTGGTGGGACGGACCTACGAGCAGTACTTC. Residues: CASSLVGRTYEQYF.

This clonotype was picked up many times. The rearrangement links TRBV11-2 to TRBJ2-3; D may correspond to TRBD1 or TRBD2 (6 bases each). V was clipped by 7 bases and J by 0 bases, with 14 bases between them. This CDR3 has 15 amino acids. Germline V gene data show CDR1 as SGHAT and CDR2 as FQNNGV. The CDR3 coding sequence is TGTGCCAGCACCCGGAGAGGGGGGAGCACAGATACGCAGTATTTT. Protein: CASTRRGGSTDTQYF. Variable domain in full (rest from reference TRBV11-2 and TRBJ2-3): EAGVAQSPRYKIIEKRQSVAFWCNPISGHATLYWYQQILGQGPKLLIQFQNNGVVDDSQLPKDRFSAERLKGVDSTLKIQPAKLEDSAVYLCASTRRGGSTDTQYFGPGTRLTVL.

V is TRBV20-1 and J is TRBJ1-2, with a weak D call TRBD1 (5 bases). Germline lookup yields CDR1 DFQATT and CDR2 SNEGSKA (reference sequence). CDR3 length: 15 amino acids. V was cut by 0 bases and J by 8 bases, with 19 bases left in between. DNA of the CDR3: TGCAGTGCTAGAGATATGACAGCAAACTCGGTCGGCTACACCTTC. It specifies CSARDMTANSVGYTF.

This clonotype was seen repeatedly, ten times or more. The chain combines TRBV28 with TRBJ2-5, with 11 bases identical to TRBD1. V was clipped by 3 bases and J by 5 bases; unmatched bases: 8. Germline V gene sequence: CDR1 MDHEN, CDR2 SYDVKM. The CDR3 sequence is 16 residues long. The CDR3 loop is CASSFWGTGGVETQYF. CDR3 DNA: TGTGCCAGCAGTTTTTGGGGGACAGGGGGAGTGGAGACCCAGTACTTC.

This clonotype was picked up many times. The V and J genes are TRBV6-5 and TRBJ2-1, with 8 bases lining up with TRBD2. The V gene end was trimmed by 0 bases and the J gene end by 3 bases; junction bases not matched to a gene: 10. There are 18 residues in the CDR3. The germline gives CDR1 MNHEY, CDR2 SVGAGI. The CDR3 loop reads CASSYSFSAGVHYNEQFF. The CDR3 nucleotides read TGTGCCAGCAGTTACTCGTTTTCAGCGGGGGTCCACTACAATGAGCAGTTCTTC.

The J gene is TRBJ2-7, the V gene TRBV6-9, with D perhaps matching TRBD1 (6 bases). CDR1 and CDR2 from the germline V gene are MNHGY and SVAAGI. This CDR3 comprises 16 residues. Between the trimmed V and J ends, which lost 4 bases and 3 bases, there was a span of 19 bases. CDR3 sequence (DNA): TGTGCCAGCAGTTCCCTCGGACAGAGGGCCAACTACGAGCAGTACTTC. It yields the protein CASSSLGQRANYEQYF.

The CDR3 reads CASSYSSSRGHWEQYF. The CDR3 nucleotides read TGTGCCAGCAGTTACTCCTCCTCTAGGGGGCATTGGGAGCAGTACTTC. This rearrangement joins TRBV6-5 to TRBJ2-7, with 7 positions matching TRBD1. The CDR3 sequence is 16 residues long. Germline CDR1 is MNHEY and CDR2 is SVGAGI. V lost 0 bases and J lost 7; bases outside the gene matches: 12.